This T cell receptor beta chain was obtained from a study of response to subunit inactivated influenza vaccine. Whole-study findings and limits: After each seasonal influenza vaccination, few new T cells are recruited, the authors suggested.

Trimming at V came to 4 bases and at J to 11 bases, leaving 4 bases not matched to a gene. The CDR3 is 13 residues long. Germline-derived CDR1 and CDR2 are SGHAT and FQNNGV. This clonotype was counted only a few times. The antigen remains undetermined. TCRdb re-called the RT-PCR reads through MiXCR, storing one row per CDR3 protein. The sample lists around 540,000 distinct CDR3 sequences; approximately 12% were seen once. The source of this sequence is a man between 45 and 60 years old who received an inactivated influenza vaccine. The source material was PBMCs from blood, sampled on the day of vaccination. The gene calls are TRBV11-2 and TRBJ2-3; 12 bases are shared with TRBD2. In DNA form, the CDR3 reads TGTGCCAGCAGCTCAAGACTAGCGGGGGAGCAGTATTTT. It yields the protein CASSSRLAGEQYF.